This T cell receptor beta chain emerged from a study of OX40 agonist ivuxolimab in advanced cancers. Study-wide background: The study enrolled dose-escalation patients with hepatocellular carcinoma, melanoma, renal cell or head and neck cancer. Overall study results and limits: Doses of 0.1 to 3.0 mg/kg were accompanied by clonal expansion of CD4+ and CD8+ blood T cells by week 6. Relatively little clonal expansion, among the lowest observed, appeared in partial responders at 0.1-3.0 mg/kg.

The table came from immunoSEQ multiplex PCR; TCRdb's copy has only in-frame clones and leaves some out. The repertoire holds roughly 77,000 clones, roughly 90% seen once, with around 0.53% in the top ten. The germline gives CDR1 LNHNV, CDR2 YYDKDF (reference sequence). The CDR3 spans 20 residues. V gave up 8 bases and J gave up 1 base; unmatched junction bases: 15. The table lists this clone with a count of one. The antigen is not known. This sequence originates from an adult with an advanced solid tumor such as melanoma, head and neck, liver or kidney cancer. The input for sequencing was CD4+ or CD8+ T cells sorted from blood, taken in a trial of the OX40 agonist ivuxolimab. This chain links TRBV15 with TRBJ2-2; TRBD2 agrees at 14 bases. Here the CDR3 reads CATRPWQGLAGVGNTGELFF. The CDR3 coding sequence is TGTGCCACCCGTCCCTGGCAGGGACTAGCGGGAGTAGGGAACACCGGGGAGCTGTTTTTT.